This TCR beta chain was found in a study of cytomegalovirus exposure and HLA in healthy donors. In the PCR, 60 Vbeta and 13 Jbeta primers were used. Sequenced by immunoSEQ multiplex PCR; TCRdb stores in-frame clones only, minus some. The top ten hold 2.1% of the sample, which has 200,000 or so clones, approximately 81% seen once. Concerning this clone: The antigen is unknown.

Per the germline V gene, CDR1 is GTSNPN and CDR2 is SVGIG (reference sequence). Trimming took off 5 bases at V and 2 bases at J, with 10 bases between the two ends. The CDR3 extends over 14 amino acids. Study results and caveats: In a later analysis, compared with equally common non-associated chains, HLA-associated beta chains were more expanded.

This chain connects TRBV30 to TRBJ1-6; a weak D match, TRBD1 (6 bases). Input material: PBMCs. This TCR was recovered from a woman aged 18-30 years in good health and CMV-seropositive. CDR3 sequence reads: CAWAGVPYNSPLHF. CDR3 in DNA: TGTGCCTGGGCAGGGGTCCCCTATAATTCACCCCTCCACTTT.